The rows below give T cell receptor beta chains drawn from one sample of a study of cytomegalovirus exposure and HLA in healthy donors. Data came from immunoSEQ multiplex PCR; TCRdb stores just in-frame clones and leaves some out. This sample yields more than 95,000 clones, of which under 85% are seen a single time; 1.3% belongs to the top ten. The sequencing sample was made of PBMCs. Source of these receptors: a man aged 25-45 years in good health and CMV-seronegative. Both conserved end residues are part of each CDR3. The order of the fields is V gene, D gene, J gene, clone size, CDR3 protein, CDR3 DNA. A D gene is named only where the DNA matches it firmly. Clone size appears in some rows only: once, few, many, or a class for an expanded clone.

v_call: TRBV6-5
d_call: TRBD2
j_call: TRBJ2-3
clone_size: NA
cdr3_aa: CASSRTSGSADTQYF
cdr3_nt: TGTGCCAGCAGTCGGACTAGCGGGAGTGCAGATACGCAGTATTTT

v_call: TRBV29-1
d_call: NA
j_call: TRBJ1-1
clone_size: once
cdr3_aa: CSVPMPRRDTEAFF
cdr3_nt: TGCAGCGTTCCGATGCCGAGGCGGGACACTGAAGCTTTCTTT

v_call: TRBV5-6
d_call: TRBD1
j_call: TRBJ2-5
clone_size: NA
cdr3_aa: CASSSQGAETQYF
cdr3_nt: TGTGCCAGCAGCTCTCAGGGGGCGGAGACCCAGTACTTC

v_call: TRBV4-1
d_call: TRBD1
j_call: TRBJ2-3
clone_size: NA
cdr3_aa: CASSHSTGTGVADTQYF
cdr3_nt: TGCGCCAGCAGCCACTCCACCGGGACAGGGGTTGCAGATACGCAGTATTTT

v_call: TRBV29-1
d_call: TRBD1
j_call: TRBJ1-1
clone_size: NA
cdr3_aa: CSVRDRGNTEAFF
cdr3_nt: TGCAGCGTTCGGGACAGGGGCAACACTGAAGCTTTCTTT

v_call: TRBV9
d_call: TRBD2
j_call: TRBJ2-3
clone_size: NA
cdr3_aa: CASSPRRGAGQEGTDTQYF
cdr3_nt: TGTGCCAGCAGCCCCCGCCGGGGAGCGGGGCAAGAAGGCACAGATACGCAGTATTTT

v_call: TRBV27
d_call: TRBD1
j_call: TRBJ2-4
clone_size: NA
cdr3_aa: CASGETGLNIQYF
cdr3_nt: TGTGCCAGCGGAGAGACAGGGTTAAACATTCAGTACTTC

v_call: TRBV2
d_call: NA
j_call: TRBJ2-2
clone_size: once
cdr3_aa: CASSGGIGSSGELFF
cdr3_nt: TGTGCCAGCAGTGGCGGTATCGGGAGCTCCGGGGAGCTGTTTTTT

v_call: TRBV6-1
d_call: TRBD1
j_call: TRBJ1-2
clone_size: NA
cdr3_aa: CASSAGTGGDYGYTF
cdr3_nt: TGTGCCAGCAGTGCCGGGACAGGGGGCGACTATGGCTACACCTTC

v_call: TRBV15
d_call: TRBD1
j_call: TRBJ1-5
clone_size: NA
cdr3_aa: CATSTTDRLTGYQPQHF
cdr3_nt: TGTGCCACCAGCACAACGGACAGGCTGACAGGCTATCAGCCCCAGCATTTT

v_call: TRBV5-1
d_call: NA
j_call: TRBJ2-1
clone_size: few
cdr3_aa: CASSLELSVANEQFF
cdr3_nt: TGCGCCAGCAGCTTGGAATTGAGCGTGGCCAATGAGCAGTTCTTC

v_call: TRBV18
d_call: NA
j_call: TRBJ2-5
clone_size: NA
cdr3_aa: CASSPPAGDFAETQYF
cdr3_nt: TGTGCCAGCTCACCACCGGCAGGGGATTTTGCGGAGACCCAGTACTTC

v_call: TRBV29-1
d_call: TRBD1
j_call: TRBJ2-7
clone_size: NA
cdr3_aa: CSVSMTGDKYEQYF
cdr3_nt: TGCAGCGTTTCGATGACAGGGGACAAGTACGAGCAGTACTTC

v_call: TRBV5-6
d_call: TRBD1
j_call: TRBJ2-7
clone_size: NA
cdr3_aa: CASSLALSMVLGTGQGFF
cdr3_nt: TGTGCCAGCAGCTTGGCCTTGTCGATGGTCTTGGGCACGGGACAGGGTTTTTTC

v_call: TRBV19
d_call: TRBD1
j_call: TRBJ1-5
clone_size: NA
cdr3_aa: CASSIRDRGQPQHF
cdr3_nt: TGTGCCAGTAGTATAAGGGACAGGGGCCAGCCCCAGCATTTT

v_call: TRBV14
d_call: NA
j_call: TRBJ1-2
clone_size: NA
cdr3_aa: CASRRGGIGDYGYTF
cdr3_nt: TGTGCCAGCAGGCGCGGGGGGATAGGGGACTATGGCTACACCTTC

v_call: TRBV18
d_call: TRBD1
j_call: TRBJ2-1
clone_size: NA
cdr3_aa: CASSLRDRENNEQFF
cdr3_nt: TGTGCCAGCTCACTCCGGGACAGGGAAAACAATGAGCAGTTCTTC

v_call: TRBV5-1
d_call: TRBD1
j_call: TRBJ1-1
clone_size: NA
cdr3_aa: CASSVRQGNTEAFF
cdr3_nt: TGCGCCAGCAGCGTACGACAGGGGAACACTGAAGCTTTCTTT

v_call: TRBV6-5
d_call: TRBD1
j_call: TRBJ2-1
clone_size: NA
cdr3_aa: CASSYDRGAYNEQFF
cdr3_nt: TGTGCCAGCAGCTATGACAGGGGTGCTTACAATGAGCAGTTCTTC

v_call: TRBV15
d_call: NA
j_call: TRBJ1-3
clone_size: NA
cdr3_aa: CAIRTASGNTIYF
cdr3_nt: TGTGCCATTAGGACAGCCTCTGGAAACACCATATATTTT

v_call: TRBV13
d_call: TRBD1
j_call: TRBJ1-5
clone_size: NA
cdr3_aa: CASSSGTGKPQHF
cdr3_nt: TGTGCCAGCAGCTCCGGGACAGGCAAGCCCCAGCATTTT

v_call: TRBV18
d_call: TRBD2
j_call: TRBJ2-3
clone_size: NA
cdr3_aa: CASSPPGGGRRADTQYF
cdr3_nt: TGTGCCAGCTCACCACCGGGAGGCGGGAGGCGGGCAGATACGCAGTATTTT

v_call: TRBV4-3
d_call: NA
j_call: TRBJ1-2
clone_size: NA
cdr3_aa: CASSRSSSGGYGYTF
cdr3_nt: TGCGCCAGCAGCCGCTCGAGTTCCGGGGGCTATGGCTACACCTTC

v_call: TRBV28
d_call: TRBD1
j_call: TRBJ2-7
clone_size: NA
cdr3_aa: CASSFVRGTTYEQYF
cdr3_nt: TGTGCCAGCAGTTTCGTCAGGGGGACCACCTACGAGCAGTACTTC

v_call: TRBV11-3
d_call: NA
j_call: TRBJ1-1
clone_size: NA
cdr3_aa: CASSLLAGRNTEAFF
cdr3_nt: TGTGCCAGCAGCTTACTAGCGGGGCGGAACACTGAAGCTTTCTTT

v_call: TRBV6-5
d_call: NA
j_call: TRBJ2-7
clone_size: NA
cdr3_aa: CASNRWAGAEEYF
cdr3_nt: TGTGCCAGCAACCGCTGGGCAGGGGCGGAGGAGTACTTC

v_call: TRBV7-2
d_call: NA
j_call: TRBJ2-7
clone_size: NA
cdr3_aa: CASSLGREAYEQYF
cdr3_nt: TGTGCCAGCAGCTTAGGGCGGGAAGCCTACGAGCAGTACTTC

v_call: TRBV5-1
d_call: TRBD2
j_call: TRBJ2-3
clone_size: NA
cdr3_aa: CASSIGLAETDTQYF
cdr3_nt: TGCGCCAGCAGCATAGGACTAGCGGAGACAGATACGCAGTATTTT

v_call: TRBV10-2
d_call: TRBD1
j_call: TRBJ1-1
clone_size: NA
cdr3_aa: CASRTTGAKNMNTEAFF
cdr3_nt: TGCGCCAGCAGGACCACAGGGGCGAAAAACATGAACACTGAAGCTTTCTTT

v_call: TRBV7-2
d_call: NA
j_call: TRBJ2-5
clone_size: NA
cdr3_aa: CASSLGTQETQYF
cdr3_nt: TGTGCCAGCAGCTTAGGGACACAAGAGACCCAGTACTTC

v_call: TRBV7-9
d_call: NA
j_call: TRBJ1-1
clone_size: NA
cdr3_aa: CASSNLQSSRQRSEAFF
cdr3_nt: TGTGCCAGCAGCAACCTCCAATCAAGCAGACAGAGGAGTGAAGCTTTCTTT

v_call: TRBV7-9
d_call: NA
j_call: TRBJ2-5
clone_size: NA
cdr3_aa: CASSSRSVGTSRETQYF
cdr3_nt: TGTGCCAGCAGCTCTAGAAGTGTAGGGACAAGCCGGGAGACCCAGTACTTC